This passage covers 5 T cell receptor beta chains from one sample sequenced in a study of response to subunit inactivated influenza vaccine. MiXCR, applied by TCRdb to the RT-PCR reads, yields one record per CDR3 protein. The sample has 650,000 to 800,000 distinct CDR3 sequences; approximately 15% are singletons. The material was PBMCs from blood, obtained about 14 days before vaccination. These receptors all come from a man aged 50-59 years who received an inactivated influenza vaccine.

This clonotype occurred a few times. The chain uses TRBV29-1 and TRBJ2-1, with D maybe TRBD1 (6 bases). V was shortened by 6 bases and J by 8 bases, with 14 bases between the two germline ends. The CDR3 loop spans 12 amino acids. Germline V gives CDR1 SQVTM, CDR2 ANQGSEA. CDR3 sequence: CSVLQGVYEQFF. CDR3 DNA sequence: TGCAGCGTCCTACAGGGAGTCTATGAGCAGTTCTTC.

The rearrangement uses TRBV4-3 and TRBJ2-2; D is uncertain. CDR3 length equals 16 residues. CDR1 LGHNA and CDR2 YSLEER come from the germline V gene. V dropped 1 base and J dropped 4 bases, with 13 bases sitting between them. The CDR3, as DNA: TGCGCCAGCAGCCAAGTCTCGCAACCTAGCACCGGGGAGCTGTTTTTT. Translated: CASSQVSQPSTGELFF.

This clonotype was seen only a few times. The V gene is TRBV6-1, the J gene TRBJ2-1; 10 positions agree with TRBD1. The CDR3 is 17 amino acids. J was trimmed by 2 bases and V by 7 bases; bases with no gene match: 11. Germline V gene sequence: CDR1 MNHNS, CDR2 SASEGT. The CDR3 spells CASKTGGGGLAYNEQFF. The CDR3, as DNA: TGTGCCAGCAAGACAGGGGGCGGAGGACTAGCCTACAATGAGCAGTTCTTC.

This clonotype was observed many times. The V call is TRBV2, the J call TRBJ2-7; tentative D call: TRBD2 (5 bases). The CDR3 contains 13 residues. V gave up 4 bases and J gave up 3 bases, with 10 bases separating them. CDR1 is SNHLY, CDR2 FYNNEI, per germline. CDR3 DNA sequence: TGTGCCAGCAGTGGAGGGCTTGGCTACGAGCAGTACTTC. Protein sequence: CASSGGLGYEQYF. The full variable domain, completed using reference TRBV2 and TRBJ2-7, is EPEVTQTPSHQVTQMGQEVILRCVPISNHLYFYWYRQILGQKVEFLVSFYNNEISEKSEIFDDQFSVERPDGSNFTLKIRSTKLEDSAMYFCASSGGLGYEQYFGPGTRLTVT.

This clonotype occurred many times. This chain links TRBV29-1 with TRBJ2-3; TRBD1 agrees at 11 bases. In germline, CDR1 is SQVTM, CDR2 ANQGSEA. This CDR3 is built from 14 residues. Losses at the gene ends were 6 bases for V and 1 base for J; bases not matched to a gene: 3. CDR3 in DNA: TGCAGCGTCCGGACAGGGGGCGGCACAGATACGCAGTATTTT. It is translated as CSVRTGGGTDTQYF.